Listed below are T cell receptor beta chains from one sample, sequenced in a study of control samples from healthy donors and cancer patients. TCRdb keeps only in-frame clones here, not all; method: immunoSEQ multiplex PCR. The repertoire has 230,000 or so clones, 85% to 95% of them found once; the top ten carry about 1.6%. The sequencing sample was made of blood. Source of these receptors: a man aged 50 or older in good health. Both conserved end residues are part of each CDR3. A D gene is named only where the DNA matches it firmly. Some rows mark clone size as missing; the rest say once, few, many or name a class of expanded clone.

J gene | clone size | D gene | V gene | CDR3 DNA | CDR3 protein
TRBJ1-4 | - | - | TRBV6-2/TRBV6-3 | TGTGCCAGCAGTTACGGGGTGACCGGGGCTAATGAAAAACTGTTTTTT | CASSYGVTGANEKLFF
TRBJ1-1 | few | - | TRBV18 | TGTGCCTCTGCTGTGGCGAACACTGAAGCTTTCTTT | CASAVANTEAFF
TRBJ1-5 | - | TRBD1 | TRBV19 | TGTGCCAGAAGAGGGACAGTAAATCAGCCCCAGCATTTT | CARRGTVNQPQHF
TRBJ1-6 | - | - | TRBV4-1 | TGCGCCAGCAGCCAGGGGAGGGGCGGGCGTTTTAGTTCACCCCTCCACTTT | CASSQGRGGRFSSPLHF
TRBJ1-1 | - | - | TRBV14 | TGTGCCAGCAGCTCCGGCGGGGGCATGAACACTGAAGCTTTCTTT | CASSSGGGMNTEAFF
TRBJ2-7 | - | - | TRBV7-2 | TGTGCCAGCAGCTTAGACTGGTCCTACGAGCAGTACTTC | CASSLDWSYEQYF
TRBJ2-3 | - | TRBD2 | TRBV20-1 | TGCAGTGCTAGTTTCCCGGGCGGGAGGGAATTGGTCACAGATACGCAGTATTTT | CSASFPGGRELVTDTQYF
TRBJ1-6 | - | TRBD1 | TRBV9 | TGTGCCAGCAGCTCGTTCGAGGGACAGGGGAATTCACCCCTCCACTTT | CASSSFEGQGNSPLHF
TRBJ1-2 | - | - | TRBV6-6 | TGTGCCAGCACTCGGGGGGCGGATCCCTATGGCTACACCTTC | CASTRGADPYGYTF
TRBJ1-2 | - | - | TRBV28 | TGTGCCAGCAGTCCTCGACAGGAAGACGGTGGCTACACCTTC | CASSPRQEDGGYTF
TRBJ1-2 | - | - | TRBV7-2 | TGTGCCAGCAGCTTAGTGGCAGGCAACTATGGCTACACCTTC | CASSLVAGNYGYTF
TRBJ1-6 | once | - | TRBV11-2 | TGTGCCAGCAGCCTCTTCCGTGATTCACCCCTCCACTTT | CASSLFRDSPLHF
TRBJ2-5 | - | TRBD2 | TRBV5-1 | TGCGCCAGCAGCATAGGACTAGCGGGGGTGATCGTAGAGACCCAGTACTTC | CASSIGLAGVIVETQYF
TRBJ2-2 | once | - | TRBV3-1/TRBV3-2 | TGTGCCAGCAGCCAAGTACCGGGGGGCATCGGGGAGCTGTTTTTT | CASSQVPGGIGELFF
TRBJ1-2 | - | - | TRBV13 | TGTGCCAGCAGGCGGGCGGGGCAGGGCTCTTACTATGGCTACACCTTC | CASRRAGQGSYYGYTF
TRBJ1-4 | - | TRBD1 | TRBV3-1/TRBV3-2 | TGTGCCAGCAGCCAGTCAGGGGGGGGGAAACTGTTTTTT | CASSQSGGGKLFF
TRBJ1-4 | - | - | TRBV29-1 | TGCAGCGTTGAAGGGCTTGGGGAAAAACTGTTTTTT | CSVEGLGEKLFF
TRBJ2-1 | - | - | TRBV27 | TGTGCCAGCAGGCCACAGAGGGATGAGCAGTTCTTC | CASRPQRDEQFF
TRBJ2-7 | - | TRBD2 | TRBV28 | TGTGCCAGCAGTTTCGGACTAGCGGGAAGCTCCTACGAGCAGTACTTC | CASSFGLAGSSYEQYF
TRBJ2-1 | - | TRBD2 | TRBV3-1/TRBV3-2 | TGTGCCAGCAGCCCGGGGGGGCTCAGCAATGAGCAGTTCTTC | CASSPGGLSNEQFF
TRBJ2-6 | once | - | TRBV2 | TGTGCCAGCAGTGTCCTAGGAAACCCAACCTCTGGGGCCAACGTCCTGACTTTC | CASSVLGNPTSGANVLTF
TRBJ2-1 | - | - | TRBV11-3 | TGTGCCAGCAGCTTCGGGGTCTACAATGAGCAGTTCTTC | CASSFGVYNEQFF
TRBJ2-1 | - | - | TRBV6-2/TRBV6-3 | TGTGCCAGCAGTTACGTGGGGGTAGGTAGTAATGAGCAGTTCTTC | CASSYVGVGSNEQFF
TRBJ2-1 | - | TRBD2 | TRBV4-1 | TGCGCCAGCAGCCAGGCGACTAGCGGGGGCCCGGGCAATGAGCAGTTCTTC | CASSQATSGGPGNEQFF
TRBJ2-5 | - | - | TRBV25-1 | TGTGCCAGCAGTCAACTGGGAGGTGCGGGAGAGACCCAGTACTTC | CASSQLGGAGETQYF
TRBJ2-5 | few | - | TRBV24-1 | TGTGCCACCAGTGTAGGGAATGAAGGCCTACGAGCGGCCCAGTACTTC | CATSVGNEGLRAAQYF
TRBJ2-1 | - | TRBD1 | TRBV28 | TGTGCCAGCAGTTTAGGACAGGGGGCTCTAAGCCCGTTCTTC | CASSLGQGALSPFF
TRBJ1-2 | few | - | TRBV19 | TGTGCCAGTAGTATAGCCCCGACGGAATTTTATGGCTACACCTTC | CASSIAPTEFYGYTF
TRBJ1-4 | - | - | TRBV4-2 | TGTGCCAGCAGCCAAGATGGCGCAACTAATGAAAAACTGTTTTTT | CASSQDGATNEKLFF
TRBJ1-3 | - | - | TRBV28 | TGTGCCAGCAGTCAGCCCGGCACGGCCAGCTCTGGAAACACCATATATTTT | CASSQPGTASSGNTIYF
TRBJ1-6 | - | - | TRBV3-1/TRBV3-2 | TGTGCCAGCAGCCAGATAGACAGTGGGAATTCACCCCTCCACTTT | CASSQIDSGNSPLHF
TRBJ1-1 | - | - | TRBV19 | TGTGCCAGTAGTCCGTGGACAGCGAACACTGAAGCTTTCTTT | CASSPWTANTEAFF
TRBJ2-2 | - | - | TRBV9 | TGTGCCAGCAGCGTTTCTCTTCGGGGATCTCACACCGGGGAGCTGTTTTTT | CASSVSLRGSHTGELFF
TRBJ1-4 | once | - | TRBV5-1 | TGCGCCAGCAGCTTTGGTTTTACCTCGAGTTCCGAAAAACTGTTTTTT | CASSFGFTSSSEKLFF